Below, 23 T cell receptor beta chains from the same sample are listed, as sequenced in a study of OX40 agonist ivuxolimab in advanced cancers. Method: immunoSEQ multiplex PCR; TCRdb's copy keeps in-frame clones and lacks some. Of roughly 60,000 clones listed, 70% to 90% are singletons. Sequences were derived from CD4+ or CD8+ T cells sorted from blood, sampled in a trial of the OX40 agonist ivuxolimab. These receptor sequences come from an adult with an advanced solid tumor such as melanoma, head and neck, liver or kidney cancer.

This chain joins TRBV20-1 and TRBJ2-1; no definite D call. The V end lost 6 bases, the J end lost 8 bases, and 11 bases lay between the germline ends. The CDR3 length is 11 residues. From germline, CDR1 is DFQATT and CDR2 SNEGSKA (reference sequence). The chain's CDR3 is CSATIGDEQFF. The DNA of the CDR3 is TGCAGTGCCACCATTGGGGATGAGCAGTTCTTC.

The chain uses TRBV2 and TRBJ2-5; TRBD1 matches at 8 bases. The assigned J gene may be wrong: the sequence end matches TRBJ2-7 better. The V gene's germline CDR1 is SNHLY and CDR2 FYNNEI. The CDR3 is 13 residues long. CDR3 sequence reads: CASKPDRVGEQYF. The CDR3, as DNA: TGTGCCAGCAAACCGGACAGGGTGGGCGAGCAGTACTTC.

The chain couples TRBV6-6 to TRBJ1-3; D remains unclear. The CDR3 loop spans 15 amino acids. Germline CDR1 and CDR2: MNHNY and SVGAGI (reference sequence). The V end was cut by 2 bases, the J end by 0 bases, with 8 bases between. CDR3: CASSYPGTSGNTIYF. The CDR3 DNA sequence: TGTGCCAGCAGTTACCCGGGCACCTCTGGAAACACCATATATTTT.

The rearrangement uses TRBV5-6 and TRBJ2-3; weak D call: TRBD2 (6 bases). Germline lookup yields CDR1 SGHDT and CDR2 YYEEEE. CDR3 length: 13 residues. V shed 4 bases and J shed 4 bases, with 10 bases lying between them. Here the CDR3 DNA reads TGTGCCAGCAGCCTCGGGGAGGCAGATACGCAGTATTTT. Translated: CASSLGEADTQYF.

This chain uses TRBV2 with TRBJ1-5, with unresolved D. V was shortened by 2 bases and J by 0 bases, with 11 bases between the two germline ends. This CDR3 region has 16 residues. Looked up from germline, CDR1 is SNHLY and CDR2 is FYNNEI. The CDR3 spells CASSELRRYSNQPQHF. The CDR3, as DNA: TGTGCCAGCAGTGAACTCCGACGGTATAGCAATCAGCCCCAGCATTTT.

The genes are TRBV19 and TRBJ1-2; D is perhaps TRBD1 (5 bases). The CDR3 sequence is 14 residues long. V dropped 1 base and J dropped 1 base, with 7 bases sitting between them. Looked up from germline, CDR1 is LNHDA and CDR2 is SQIVND (reference sequence). For the CDR3, the DNA is TGTGCCAGTAGTATAGGACAGCATAACTATGGCTACACCTTC. The encoded protein is CASSIGQHNYGYTF.

V usage is TRBV7-9 and J usage is TRBJ2-1; TRBD2 matches 7 bases. With V trimmed by 2 bases and J by 0 bases, 4 bases remained unmatched. The germline V gene encodes CDR1 SEHNR and CDR2 FQNEAQ (reference sequence). The length of the CDR3 is 16 residues. The CDR3: CASSLHRDYSYNEQFF. CDR3 bases: TGTGCCAGCAGCTTACACCGGGACTACTCCTACAATGAGCAGTTCTTC.

In its sample, this clone ranks as medium-sized (0.01 to 0.1%). The gene calls are TRBV29-1 and TRBJ2-7, with 7 nucleotides matching TRBD1. Trimming removed 6 bases from V and 0 bases from J; junction bases left unmatched: 8. The germline V gene encodes CDR1 SQVTM and CDR2 ANQGSEA. This CDR3 comprises 14 residues. In nucleotides, the CDR3 is TGCAGCGTCACAGGGGCTACCTCCTCCTACGAGCAGTACTTC. Its protein product is CSVTGATSSYEQYF.

The rearrangement links TRBV7-2 to TRBJ2-1; the D gene could be TRBD1 or TRBD2 (6 bases each). There are 18 residues in the CDR3. Germline lookup yields CDR1 SGHTA and CDR2 FQGNSA. V gave up 1 base and J gave up 2 bases, with 18 bases separating them. CDR3 residues: CASSLGWGRAGTYNEQFF. CDR3 in DNA: TGTGCCAGCAGCTTAGGTTGGGGGCGTGCGGGGACCTACAATGAGCAGTTCTTC.

The chain employs TRBV7-3 and TRBJ2-5; TRBD2 agrees at 15 bases. Losses at the gene ends were 4 bases for V and 7 bases for J; bases not matched to a gene: 7. Germline values: CDR1 SGHTA, CDR2 FQGTGA. The CDR3 covers 16 residues. CDR3 sequence: CASSSWTSGGAGTQYF. The CDR3 region has the DNA TGTGCCAGCAGCTCATGGACTAGCGGGGGGGCCGGGACCCAGTACTTC.

The J gene is TRBJ2-5, the V gene TRBV7-2; TRBD1 might be the D (5 bases). The V and J ends lost 0 bases and 4 bases respectively, with 12 bases between them. The CDR3 length is 15 residues. Germline V gene lookup returns CDR1 SGHTA and CDR2 FQGNSA. The CDR3 protein is CASSLAGLRRETQYF. The CDR3 DNA sequence: TGTGCCAGCAGCTTAGCGGGGCTACGTCGAGAGACCCAGTACTTC.

This chain links TRBV4-1 with TRBJ1-6; 7 nucleotides match TRBD1. J was trimmed by 7 bases and V by 4 bases; bases with no gene match: 7. This CDR3 comprises 15 residues. Germline V gene lookup returns CDR1 MGHRA and CDR2 YSYEKL. Here the CDR3 reads CASSRSGGPNSPLHF. Written as DNA, the CDR3 is TGCGCCAGCAGCCGATCAGGGGGACCCAATTCACCCCTCCACTTT.

About this clone itself: At one end the junction does not follow the germline gene, possibly because of a read error. The V and J genes are TRBV6-1 and TRBJ1-6; D remains unclear. This CDR3 region has 14 residues. Germline V gives CDR1 MNHNS, CDR2 SASEGT. The CDR3 is CASSEALGNSPLHF. CDR3 nucleotides: TGTGCCAGCAGCGAAGCGCTAGGTAATTCACCCCTCCACTTT.

The rearrangement joins TRBV6-6 to TRBJ2-1; D is perhaps TRBD1 (6 bases). CDR3 length: 14 amino acids. CDR1 and CDR2 from the germline V gene are MNHNY and SVGAGI (reference sequence). Trimming pared 2 bases from V and 2 bases from J, leaving 7 bases between. CDR3 protein: CASSYRDTYNEQFF. The CDR3 DNA sequence: TGTGCCAGCAGTTACAGGGACACCTACAATGAGCAGTTCTTC.

V gene TRBV20-1 combines with J gene TRBJ2-5; the D is unclear. The closer fit of TRBJ2-7 to the DNA end suggests the J call may be wrong. Germline V lookup: CDR1 DFQATT, CDR2 SNEGSKA (reference sequence). The CDR3 length is 11 residues. The CDR3 region has the DNA TGCAGTGCTCTTGATTCCTACGAGCAGTACTTC. As protein: CSALDSYEQYF.

This rearrangement joins TRBV7-8 to TRBJ2-3; TRBD2 aligns across 12 bases. Per germline, CDR1 SGHVS and CDR2 FQNEAQ. The CDR3 runs 19 residues. V shed 1 base, J shed 2 bases, and the junction held 10 bases outside the gene matches. The CDR3: CASSLVVAGTSGHTDTQYF. CDR3 coding DNA: TGTGCCAGCAGCTTAGTGGTCGCGGGGACTAGCGGGCACACAGATACGCAGTATTTT.

CDR3 in amino acids: CASSLFEGYTF. CDR3 coding DNA: TGTGCCAGCAGCCTCTTTGAAGGCTACACCTTC. The chain employs TRBV7-3 and TRBJ1-2; no clear D. This CDR3 is 11 amino acids long. Trimming took off 5 bases at V and 8 bases at J, with 9 bases between the two ends. The V gene's germline CDR1 is SGHTA and CDR2 FQGTGA. Combining the CDR3 with reference TRBV7-3 and TRBJ1-2 gives the whole variable domain GAGVSQTPSNKVTEKGKYVELRCDPISGHTALYWYRQSLGQGPEFLIYFQGTGAADDSGLPNDRFFAVRPEGSVSTLKIQRTERGDSAVYLCASSLFEGYTFGSGTRLTVV.

This chain connects TRBV5-1 to TRBJ2-1; 10 bases line up with TRBD2. Germline values: CDR1 SGHRS, CDR2 YFSETQ. CDR3 length equals 15 residues. Trimming removed 0 bases from V and 5 bases from J; junction bases left unmatched: 2. The CDR3 spells CASSLDLAGDNEQFF. CDR3 DNA sequence: TGCGCCAGCAGCTTGGACCTAGCGGGGGACAATGAGCAGTTCTTC.

The J gene is TRBJ2-3, the V gene TRBV18; 8 bases map to TRBD2. Germline values: CDR1 KGHSH, CDR2 LQKENI. The CDR3 is 16 residues long. The V segment lost 2 bases and the J segment 0 bases; nucleotides outside the gene matches: 4. The CDR3 DNA is TGTGCCAGCTCACCAATGGTAGCGGGAAGCACAGATACGCAGTATTTT. Protein sequence: CASSPMVAGSTDTQYF.

The chain links TRBV18 to TRBJ2-1; the match to TRBD1 covers 10 bases. The V gene's germline CDR1 is KGHSH and CDR2 LQKENI. V lost 3 bases and J lost 8; bases outside the gene matches: 4. There are 14 residues in the CDR3. The CDR3 region is CASSPGTGDDEQFF. The CDR3 bases are TGTGCCAGCTCACCCGGGACAGGGGACGATGAGCAGTTCTTC.

The J gene is TRBJ2-7, the V gene TRBV28, with TRBD1 matching over 9 bases. This CDR3 spans 15 amino acids. Trimming cost V 5 bases and J 5 bases; bases outside gene matches: 10. Germline V CDR1 and CDR2: MDHEN, SYDVKM. CDR3 coding DNA: TGTGCCAGCAGTGTAAGCTGGACAGGGGTTAACGAGCAGTACTTC. It yields the protein CASSVSWTGVNEQYF.

This clone was observed a few times. V and J are TRBV30 and TRBJ1-4, with D uncertain. Trimming took 3 bases from V and 8 from J, leaving 7 bases between them. The CDR3 consists of 11 residues. Germline V CDR1 and CDR2: GTSNPN, SVGIG (reference sequence). CDR3 in amino acids: CAWRREEKLFF. CDR3 DNA sequence: TGTGCCTGGAGGAGGGAGGAAAAACTGTTTTTT.

The V call is TRBV5-6, the J call TRBJ1-1; D perhaps matches TRBD1 (6 bases). CDR1 is SGHDT and CDR2 is YYEEEE in the germline V gene. Deletions cut 2 bases from V and 0 bases from J, with 17 bases between. CDR3 length equals 17 residues. This CDR3 is CASSFVGGRGMNTEAFF. The CDR3 coding sequence is TGTGCCAGCAGCTTTGTGGGGGGGCGAGGAATGAACACTGAAGCTTTCTTT.